The rows below give T cell receptor beta chains drawn from one sample of a study of blood T cell repertoires in COVID-19. Clones were read by immunoSEQ multiplex PCR, and TCRdb kept only the in-frame ones, dropping some. Of 150,000 to 180,000 clones in the sample, 70% to 90% are singletons; the top ten hold 0.63%. Material for sequencing was peripheral blood. These receptors were collected from a man aged 55 to 69 with COVID-19, enrolled during active disease. CDR3s include the opening cysteine and the closing phenylalanine or tryptophan.

cdr3_aa | v_call
CASTPGGPQGKTQYF | TRBV19
CATSRDYTGVSTEAFF | TRBV15
CASSSGTFGELFF | TRBV7-6
CASSLERASGSLGETQYF | TRBV11-2
CASRDSGTGETNQPQHF | TRBV2
CASRKATEAFF | TRBV6-5
CASSYWDRGWTEAFF | TRBV6-5
CASSPREGAAKNIQYF | TRBV18
CASARGGQETQYF | TRBV19
CATSDSGQPNTEAFF | TRBV24-1
CASSSPARTGGFGSPLHF | TRBV27
CASSQYGGEKLFF | TRBV4-3
CASSQPTSGGSSYNEQFF | TRBV7-3
CASSGGLDEKLFF | TRBV2
CASSFDGDRTYEQYF | TRBV5-1
CASSSAAGADTQYF | TRBV5-4
CASSYGASGVPYEQYF | TRBV6-5
CASSRDSGELFF | TRBV9
CASSATNLFTDTQYF | TRBV6-6
CASSLDQGYRESYTF | TRBV11-2
CASSYRGTGELFF | TRBV6-5
CATSRGQANNQPQHF | TRBV15
CASSPNGGGGYEQYF | TRBV18
CASRRMNTEAFF | TRBV19
CASRDGAGPLDEQFF | TRBV19
CASSVLENQPQHF | TRBV6-2/TRBV6-3
CAISESSAGRNEQFF | TRBV10-3
CASSPGQGFAYEQYF | TRBV9
CASSHAQPPHTGIQYF | TRBV14
CASSLFGEGREQYF | TRBV27
CASSLYQGSSGNTIYF | TRBV28
CASSSLPGQGGNTIYF | TRBV5-6
CASSQGGGLETQYF | TRBV4-1
CASRTGNSYNEQFF | TRBV19
CATSLTGGDTGELFF | TRBV15
CASSHPQGSKLPLHF | TRBV6-5
CASSPRDEAFF | TRBV18
CASMGRGRRSYTF | TRBV19
CASSRDGREVNEQYF | TRBV2
CASSFRDRTYYEQYF | TRBV27
CASSLARAPSGELFF | TRBV7-3
CASNYRQGAYGYTF | TRBV6-5
CARMEWFRVSPLHF | TRBV23-1
CASSGRTLESYNSPLHF | TRBV6-1
CATAFQTQYF | TRBV6-6
CASSTLLAARTDTQYF | TRBV3-1/TRBV3-2
CASSQQGRSNQPQHF | TRBV3-1/TRBV3-2
CASSTNRDTRTYEQYF | TRBV10-2
CASSPRTGYTEAFF | TRBV7-2
CASSAGGIGEKLFF | TRBV9
CASSQVRLNEQFF | TRBV4-3
CASRDSENSNQPQHF | TRBV2
CASSIRKPAGAGSTDTQYF | TRBV19
CASSAWTVNYGYTF | TRBV3-1/TRBV3-2
CASSVRLRNEQYF | TRBV9
CASSLAGGGSEQYF | TRBV11-2